The 20 T cell receptor beta chains reported below all come from one sample, sequenced in a study of type 1 regulatory T cells. Their cognate antigens are unknown. TCRdb reanalysed the reads using MiXCR and keeps one entry per CDR3 protein. The sample lists roughly 67,000 distinct CDR3 sequences, around 68% seen once, with 7.6% in the top ten. Material: cultured T cells, either the whole culture or a sorted T cell fraction (not recorded which). The sample's subset: Tr1-enriched cell product generated in vitro against host alloantigens. Receptor source: a human donor in good health.

The chain is built from TRBV7-2 and TRBJ2-7; D is possibly TRBD2 (6 bases). Trimming removed 5 bases from V and 2 bases from J, with 10 bases in between. This CDR3 region has 13 residues. Germline CDR1 SGHTA, CDR2 FQGNSA. The CDR3: CASSRRAAYEQYF. The CDR3 region has the DNA TGTGCCAGCAGCCGGAGGGCCGCCTACGAGCAGTACTTC.

This chain links TRBV4-2 with TRBJ2-7; D is perhaps TRBD2 (5 bases). The CDR3 covers 15 residues. The germline V and J ends were trimmed by 7 bases and 6 bases, with 22 bases remaining between them. Germline CDR1 is LGHNA and CDR2 is YNFKEQ. The DNA for the CDR3 is TGTGCCAGCACCCTACTAGGAGGATCGACTGCCGAGCAGTACTTC. Protein sequence: CASTLLGGSTAEQYF.

The rearrangement links TRBV6-6 to TRBJ2-3; 7 nucleotides line up with TRBD1. The CDR3 spans 15 residues. Germline CDR1 is MNHNY and CDR2 is SVGAGI (reference sequence). The V gene end was trimmed by 4 bases and the J gene end by 0 bases; junction bases not matched to a gene: 4. CDR3 sequence (DNA): TGTGCCAGCAGTTCCAGGGGGTTGAGCACAGATACGCAGTATTTT. This translates into CASSSRGLSTDTQYF.

Of note for this clonotype: Mismatch with germline at one junction end may stem from a read error. This chain connects TRBV27 to TRBJ2-1; 11 bases are shared with TRBD2. From germline, CDR1 is MNHEY and CDR2 SMNVEV (reference sequence). This CDR3 contains 16 residues. For the CDR3, the DNA is TGTACCAGCAGTTTATCTTTAGCGGGAGGGCAAGATGAGCAGTTCTTC. This codes for CTSSLSLAGGQDEQFF.

The rearrangement joins TRBV5-1 to TRBJ2-1, with TRBD2 matching over 8 bases. This CDR3 is built from 15 residues. CDR1 and CDR2 (germline): SGHRS, YFSETQ. J gave up 4 bases and V 1 base, and 4 bases lay outside the gene matches. CDR3 bases: TGCGCCAGCAGCTTGAGACGGGGGGGGTACAATGAGCAGTTCTTC. Translating gives CASSLRRGGYNEQFF. The whole variable domain, remainder taken from reference TRBV5-1 and TRBJ2-1, is KAGVTQTPRYLIKTRGQQVTLSCSPISGHRSVSWYQQTPGQGLQFLFEYFSETQRNKGNFPGRFSGRQFSNSRSEMNVSTLELGDSALYLCASSLRRGGYNEQFFGPGTRLTVL.

In its sample, this clonotype was seen a few times. V is TRBV6-2 or TRBV6-3 and J is TRBJ2-1; D may be TRBD1 or TRBD2 (5 bases each). In germline, CDR1 is MNHEY, CDR2 SVGEGT. Trimming removed 0 bases at V and 10 bases at J, with 16 bases between. The CDR3 runs to 15 residues. This CDR3 is CASSYSRSGSNEQFF. CDR3 nucleotides: TGTGCCAGCAGTTACTCGAGATCAGGGAGCAACGAGCAGTTCTTC.

The chain combines TRBV7-8 with TRBJ2-7; the match to TRBD2 covers 14 bases. V trimming: 4 bases; J trimming: 6 bases; junction bases outside the gene matches: 11. The CDR3 is 17 amino acids. Looked up from germline, CDR1 is SGHVS and CDR2 is FQNEAQ. CDR3 in amino acids: CASSSRLAGGIPVEQYF. The CDR3 DNA is TGTGCCAGCAGCTCAAGACTAGCGGGAGGGATCCCCGTCGAGCAGTACTTC.

The sample holds one count of this clonotype. The CDR3, as DNA: TGTGCCAGCAGCTTAGTTCAGAATCCAGCCTACGAGCAGTACTTC. It encodes CASSLVQNPAYEQYF. The V gene is TRBV7-2, the J gene TRBJ2-7; D ambiguous. The CDR3 is 15 amino acids. The germline V gene has CDR1 SGHTA and CDR2 FQGNSA. V shed 1 base and J shed 2 bases, with 12 bases lying between them.

The V gene is TRBV5-1, the J gene TRBJ1-3; D possibly corresponds to TRBD1 (6 bases). The CDR3 covers 15 residues. With 4 bases removed from V and 1 base from J, the gap between germline ends came to 12 bases. Germline V lookup: CDR1 SGHRS, CDR2 YFSETQ. CDR3 loop: CASSIGQPSGNTIYF. The CDR3 DNA follows: TGCGCCAGCAGCATCGGACAGCCTTCTGGAAACACCATATATTTT.

The V call is TRBV5-4, the J call TRBJ2-7; 12 nucleotides agree with TRBD2. The CDR3 loop spans 15 amino acids. Looked up from germline, CDR1 is SGHNT and CDR2 is YYREEE (reference sequence). After removal of 3 bases from V and 5 bases from J, the junction contained 6 bases not matched to a gene. As DNA, the CDR3 is TGTGCCAGCAGCTCAGGACTAGCGGGAAAAGACGAGCAGTACTTC. It translates to CASSSGLAGKDEQYF.

This clonotype occurred a few times. This chain connects TRBV12-3 or TRBV12-4 to TRBJ2-7; 10 nucleotides line up with TRBD2. The CDR3 loop spans 16 amino acids. V lost 3 bases, J lost 4 bases, and 9 bases stayed unmatched. The CDR3 DNA is TGTGCCAGCAGTTTGCGGCTAGCGGGAGTCTCATACGAGCAGTACTTC. Amino acids: CASSLRLAGVSYEQYF.

In its sample, this clonotype was seen once. The rearrangement uses TRBV6-5 and TRBJ1-1; D remains ambiguous. CDR3 length equals 11 residues. The germline gives CDR1 MNHEY, CDR2 SVGAGI. V lost 8 bases and J 7 bases, leaving 11 bases between the germline ends. The CDR3 sequence is CASGPRGEAFF. As DNA, the CDR3 is TGTGCCAGCGGGCCGCGGGGTGAAGCTTTCTTT.

This clonotype was counted a few times. The chain recombines TRBV7-9 with TRBJ2-3; D remains unclear. Trimming pared 5 bases from V and 4 bases from J, leaving 7 bases between. The CDR3 runs to 12 residues. Per germline, CDR1 SEHNR and CDR2 FQNEAQ (reference sequence). The CDR3 nucleotides are TGTGCCAGCAGCCGCGGCGCAGATACGCAGTATTTT. Protein sequence: CASSRGADTQYF.

This clonotype was seen only a few times. The chain is built from TRBV10-3 and TRBJ2-5; weak D call: TRBD2 (6 bases). V gave up 2 bases and J gave up 0 bases, with 10 bases separating them. CDR1 ENHRY and CDR2 SYGVKD come from the germline V gene. The CDR3 length is 15 residues. In DNA form, the CDR3 reads TGTGCCATCAGTGAGGGAGGGGTGAACCAAGAGACCCAGTACTTC. Encoded protein: CAISEGGVNQETQYF.

This sequence joins TRBV7-2 and TRBJ1-1; tentatively, D is TRBD1 (5 bases). V lost 5 bases, J lost 6 bases, and 10 bases lay in between. Germline V gene lookup returns CDR1 SGHTA and CDR2 FQGNSA. The CDR3 has 12 amino acids. In DNA, the CDR3 is TGTGCCAGCAGCCATGGGACGGCTGAAGCTTTCTTT. This sequence encodes CASSHGTAEAFF.

The chain has TRBV7-3 and TRBJ2-2; the match to TRBD2 covers 8 bases. The V gene end was trimmed by 5 bases and the J gene end by 0 bases; junction bases not matched to a gene: 2. Germline V gene sequence: CDR1 SGHTA, CDR2 FQGTGA. This CDR3 is 15 amino acids long. CDR3 sequence: CASSNSGANTGELFF. CDR3 DNA sequence: TGTGCCAGCAGCAATAGCGGGGCGAACACCGGGGAGCTGTTTTTT.

The chain recombines TRBV6-1 with TRBJ1-1, with TRBD1 matching over 8 bases. CDR3 length: 14 amino acids. Per germline, CDR1 MNHNS and CDR2 SASEGT. V gave up 6 bases and J gave up 4 bases; unmatched junction bases: 7. The DNA for the CDR3 is TGTGCCAGCAGGCAAACAGGGGGGAGCACTGAAGCTTTCTTT. It yields the protein CASRQTGGSTEAFF.

This clonotype was picked up a small number of times. The chain carries TRBV7-6 and TRBJ2-5; 7 bases map to TRBD1. This CDR3 has 16 residues. V lost 5 bases and J lost 0; bases outside the gene matches: 9. Germline-derived CDR1 and CDR2 are SGHVS and FNYEAQ. The CDR3 nucleotides read TGTGCCAGCAGCCGATATGGGACAGCTGACCAAGAGACCCAGTACTTC. It encodes CASSRYGTADQETQYF.

This clonotype was recorded a few times. The chain employs TRBV18 and TRBJ1-5, with a weak D call TRBD1 (5 bases). This CDR3 has 14 amino acids. Germline CDR1 and CDR2: KGHSH and LQKENI. The V gene lost 5 bases and the J gene lost 5 bases, with 13 bases spanning the gap. As DNA, the CDR3 is TGTGCCAGCTCATTATTGGGGGACGATCAGCCCCAGCATTTT. It specifies CASSLLGDDQPQHF.

This clonotype was observed a handful of times. The J gene is TRBJ2-3, the V gene TRBV6-2 or TRBV6-3, with D maybe TRBD1 (6 bases). Germline V lookup: CDR1 MNHEY, CDR2 SVGEGT. The V gene lost 3 bases and the J gene lost 4 bases, with 8 bases spanning the gap. This CDR3 region has 13 residues. The CDR3 here is CASSYDRSDTQYF. The CDR3 coding sequence is TGTGCCAGCAGTTATGACAGGTCAGATACGCAGTATTTT.